One and the same sample provided the 15 T cell receptor beta chains below, sequenced in a study of blood T cell repertoires in COVID-19. The data were produced by immunoSEQ multiplex PCR, yet TCRdb's version contains in-frame clones alone and is incomplete. The sample gives some 180,000 clones, more than 80% of which show up once; 6.2% is in the top ten. Sequenced input: PBMCs or T cells enriched from blood (not recorded which). These receptors were collected from a man aged 35 to 55 who had recovered from COVID-19.

The chain combines TRBV6-4 with TRBJ1-5; D might be TRBD1 (5 bases). Trimming took 8 bases from V and 2 from J, leaving 22 bases between them. Germline V lookup: CDR1 MRHNA, CDR2 SNTAGT. The CDR3 is made up of 17 amino acids. This CDR3 is CASYCGKRVRGNQPQHF. The CDR3 DNA reads as TGTGCCAGCTATTGCGGGAAAAGGGTCAGGGGCAATCAGCCCCAGCATTTT.

The gene calls are TRBV5-4 and TRBJ2-7; 13 positions agree with TRBD2. The CDR3 runs 16 residues. Germline assignment: CDR1 SGHNT and CDR2 YYREEE (reference sequence). V lost 4 bases, J lost 7 bases, and 11 bases stayed unmatched. The CDR3 bases are TGTGCCAGCAGCCGTAGTACTAGCGGGGGGGCGGAAGAGCAGTACTTC. Its protein product is CASSRSTSGGAEEQYF.

The chain recombines TRBV3-1 (or the pseudogene TRBV3-2) with TRBJ2-7, with D possibly being TRBD2 (6 bases). Germline V gene lookup returns CDR1 LGHDT and CDR2 YNNKEL (reference sequence). Trimming pared 4 bases from V and 6 bases from J, leaving 16 bases between. This CDR3 comprises 14 residues. The CDR3 region has the DNA TGTGCCAGCAGCCGAAGGAGGGCGGGACCCGAGCAGTACTTC. Its translation is CASSRRRAGPEQYF.

This clone was counted a single time. This chain uses TRBV18 with TRBJ2-2; possible D gene TRBD2, 6 bases. From germline, CDR1 is KGHSH and CDR2 LQKENI. The CDR3 spans 16 residues. V shed 1 base and J shed 1 base, with 10 bases lying between them. The CDR3: CASSPRPSENTGELFF. CDR3 nucleotide sequence: TGTGCCAGCTCACCACGGCCTAGCGAGAACACCGGGGAGCTGTTTTTT.

The V call is TRBV13, the J call TRBJ1-2, with TRBD1 matching 9 bases. The CDR3 consists of 16 residues. Germline lookup yields CDR1 PRHDT and CDR2 FYEKMQ (reference sequence). V dropped 5 bases and J dropped 4; count of bases not matched to a gene: 11. CDR3 DNA sequence: TGTGCCAGCAGCGAACAGGGGGCCCCTACGGGCTATGGCTACACCTTC. The encoded protein is CASSEQGAPTGYGYTF.

This rearrangement joins TRBV30 to TRBJ2-7, with 10 bases fitting TRBD1. Per germline, CDR1 GTSNPN and CDR2 SVGIG (reference sequence). This CDR3 is built from 14 residues. Losses at the gene ends were 3 bases for V and 5 bases for J; bases not matched to a gene: 7. This chain's CDR3 is CAWSRTGGGDEQYF. CDR3 DNA: TGTGCCTGGAGCCGGACAGGGGGAGGCGACGAGCAGTACTTC.

The rearrangement joins TRBV19 to TRBJ1-5, with unresolved D. V dropped 3 bases and J dropped 0 bases, with 9 bases sitting between them. CDR3 size: 15 residues. Germline V gene sequence: CDR1 LNHDA, CDR2 SQIVND (reference sequence). The DNA for the CDR3 is TGTGCCAGTAGTATCACCGGGGTTAGCAATCAGCCCCAGCATTTT. This codes for CASSITGVSNQPQHF.

This clone occurred once. The rearrangement links TRBV7-2 to TRBJ1-6; possible D gene TRBD1, 6 bases. The germline CDR1 and CDR2 sequences are SGHTA and FQGNSA. The CDR3 is 16 residues long. V lost 3 bases, J lost 6 bases, and 15 bases lay in between. CDR3 bases: TGTGCCAGCAGCTTCAACCCGGGGGGCCCTAATTCACCCCTCCACTTT. Its protein product is CASSFNPGGPNSPLHF.

The chain is built from TRBV6-4 and TRBJ1-2; TRBD1 might be the D (5 bases). The V end lost 3 bases, the J end lost 7 bases, and 6 bases lay between the germline ends. In germline, CDR1 is MRHNA, CDR2 SNTAGT. The CDR3 has 11 amino acids. The CDR3 sequence: CASSERGGYTF. In nucleotides, the CDR3 is TGTGCCAGCAGTGAAAGGGGTGGCTACACCTTC.

The chain carries TRBV11-3 and TRBJ1-1, with 7 bases identical to TRBD1. The germline V gene has CDR1 SGHNT and CDR2 YENEEA. This CDR3 comprises 16 residues. The V gene end was trimmed by 1 base and the J gene end by 0 bases; junction bases not matched to a gene: 5. CDR3 DNA: TGTGCCAGCAGCTTAGGCCGGGACAGCTTGAACACTGAAGCTTTCTTT. It encodes CASSLGRDSLNTEAFF.

The rearrangement uses TRBV12-3 or TRBV12-4 and TRBJ2-7; 7 bases map to TRBD1. The CDR3 runs 13 residues. V was pared by 4 bases and J by 3 bases, with 3 bases of the junction left unmatched. DNA for the CDR3: TGTGCCAGCAGTTCAGGGGGTCTCTACGAGCAGTACTTC. This sequence encodes CASSSGGLYEQYF.

This chain uses TRBV28 with TRBJ1-2, with a tentative D call TRBD1 (6 bases). The V end was cut by 6 bases, the J end by 6 bases, with 11 bases between. CDR3 length: 12 amino acids. Germline assignment: CDR1 MDHEN and CDR2 SYDVKM. The chain's CDR3 is CASSLRDNGYTF. The CDR3 coding sequence is TGTGCCAGCAGCCTCCGGGACAATGGCTACACCTTC.

V usage is TRBV28 and J usage is TRBJ2-7, with 8 bases that match TRBD1. CDR3 length: 14 residues. The ends lost 3 bases at V and 2 bases at J; junction bases unmatched: 3. Germline lookup yields CDR1 MDHEN and CDR2 SYDVKM. The CDR3 DNA follows: TGTGCCAGCAGTTTGACAGGGGTTCCCTACGAGCAGTACTTC. Its translation: CASSLTGVPYEQYF.

V usage is TRBV27 and J usage is TRBJ1-2, with D possibly being TRBD1 (5 bases). Germline CDR1 MNHEY, CDR2 SMNVEV (reference sequence). Trimming stripped 2 bases from V and 11 bases from J, with 15 bases between. The CDR3 has 13 amino acids. CDR3 bases: TGTGCCAGCAGTTTAGTCCCCTCGGACATTTACACCTTC. Residues: CASSLVPSDIYTF.

V is TRBV11-2 and J is TRBJ1-3; TRBD1 aligns across 9 bases. This CDR3 is built from 16 residues. CDR1 and CDR2 from the germline V gene are SGHAT and FQNNGV. V lost 5 bases, J lost 4 bases, and 9 bases stayed unmatched. CDR3 protein: CASSLQGASEGNTIYF. The CDR3 DNA reads as TGTGCCAGCAGCCTACAGGGGGCAAGCGAAGGAAACACCATATATTTT.